The clone carrying this T cell receptor beta chain was seen at least ten times. No antigen is known for it. From the reads, TCRdb called clonotypes with MiXCR, one entry per CDR3 protein. Counted here are 830,000 or so distinct CDR3 sequences, 32% occurring once; the ten biggest clones make up around 12%. This sample stems from a study of T cell repertoires in cytomegalovirus infection. Study-level background: CMV epitopes that were recently identified and HLA-C-restricted were used alongside well-studied HLA-B-restricted ones. Carrying CMV and the relevant HLA type showed in public TCR beta signatures.

Per germline, CDR1 SGHTA and CDR2 FQGNSA. This CDR3 has 18 amino acids. V was shortened by 2 bases and J by 4 bases, with 21 bases between the two germline ends. Study-wide points: The ex vivo response was dominated by HLA-C-restricted CMV-specific TCR beta clonotypes. Adding up the frequency of public TCR beta families identified people who carried CMV plus the relevant HLA.

Here the sequenced sample was cultured CD8+ T cells from PBMCs, taken from culture after CMV antigen stimulation. The chain recombines TRBV7-2 with TRBJ2-1; the D gene is possibly TRBD1 (7 bases). The clonotype comes from a human donor in good health (CMV status not recorded). Some clones in this sample may be carry-over from other donors' samples. CDR3 DNA sequence: TGTGCCAGCAGCTTATGGGCACCGGAGGGGGCTCGTTACAATGAGCAGTTCTTC. Encoded protein: CASSLWAPEGARYNEQFF. Together with reference TRBV7-2 and TRBJ2-1, the CDR3 gives the full variable domain: GAGVSQSPSNKVTEKGKDVELRCDPISGHTALYWYRQSLGQGLEFLIYFQGNSAPDKSGLPSDRFSAERTGGSVSTLTIQRTQQEDSAVYLCASSLWAPEGARYNEQFFGPGTRLTVL.